This entry describes one T cell receptor (beta chain). Its antigen is currently unknown. The repertoire was sequenced with immunoSEQ multiplex PCR; TCRdb's copy has only in-frame clones and lacks some. The profile shows tens of thousands of clones, roughly 90% of them singletons. Germline assignment: CDR1 MNHNS and CDR2 SASEGT. Deletions cut 6 bases from V and 0 bases from J, with 11 bases between. The CDR3 covers 14 residues. This specimen comes from a study of graft-versus-host responses after intestinal transplantation. Regarding the study as a whole: Present in recipient marrow, GvH clones included some that appeared first in ileum or blood.

Sequences were derived from unstimulated CD4+ T cells sorted from spleen or lymph node cells, sampled before intestinal transplant. This TCR derives from a human donor who received an intestinal transplant. The J gene is TRBJ2-5, the V gene TRBV6-1; TRBD1 is a possible D gene (6 bases). The CDR3 DNA reads TGTGCCAGCAGACCCGGGACAAACCAAGAGACCCAGTACTTC. Encoded protein: CASRPGTNQETQYF.